This TCR beta chain was found in a study of blood T cells in healthy people across ages (dated by TCRdb to the mid-2010s). For the wider study: In model experiments, template switching captured about one uniquely barcoded TCR beta cDNA molecule for every two T cells. Using deep sequencing normalized with unique cDNA molecular identifiers, the study measured how TCR beta repertoire diversity changes with age. The donors were divided into four age groups: young (average about 15 years), middle-aged (approximately 41), aged (about 61) and long-lived (roughly 88). To avoid experimental bias, donors of different ages were spread randomly across the sequencing lanes. The study analyzed two additional independent replicas of 1 million unique cDNA reads from the same blood draw for two donors, one aged 18 to 30 and one aged 80 or older.

The roughly 37 donors, aged about 6 to 90 years, were systemically healthy Caucasian individuals from Russia. Around 10 milliliters of peripheral blood were drawn from each donor into EDTA-treated Vacutainer tubes. Ficoll-Paque density-gradient centrifugation was used to isolate PBMCs, with at least 6 million obtained per sample. Total RNA was extracted from PBMCs with Trizol reagent, with at least 5.5 micrograms obtained per sample. The percentages of naive CD45RAhigh/CD27high T cells were determined by flow cytometry on a PBMC aliquot from every donor. V is trimmed back by 2 bases and J by 5 bases, and the junction contains 7 bases that no gene match accounts for. The germline V gene specifies SQVTM as CDR1 and ANQGSEA as CDR2. The CDR3 holds 15 amino acids from the cysteine to the phenylalanine. Kept here is only the CDR3 DNA, which spans 45 bases and is read in frame from base 1. The protocol used for the library was 5' RACE. The data were produced on an Illumina HiSeq 2500. A second 7 to 11 cycle PCR used a sample-barcoded 5' primer and a J-beta primer mix. Each TCR beta cDNA molecule received a unique molecular identifier from a template-switch 5' adaptor carrying 12 random nucleotides. Each sample yielded at least 2.5 million CDR3-containing paired-end reads. The Mint cDNA synthesis kit, primed by a TRBC-specific oligonucleotide, was used to synthesize first-strand cDNA from all RNA. Following uracil-DNA glycosylase treatment, all cDNA underwent a first 18-cycle PCR with the universal primers M1SS and BC2_uni_R. In the source study's methods: Normalization of each sample was performed by random selection of 1 million high-quality reads, each carrying a distinct molecular identifier. Instead of being binned into consensus sequences, reads with shared molecular identifiers were discarded. MiTCR, set to a Q25 quality threshold and the strictest error-elimination algorithm, was used for CDR3 identification, clonotype clustering and error correction. A nonparametric unseen species model with Euler transformation was used to estimate a lower bound on total TCR beta diversity. TCRdb reran the public reads through fastp at Q25 and MiXCR, keeping productive beta chains. Each entry merges the rows of one CDR3 protein and shows their most common DNA and genes. It is TCRdb's table, rather than the study itself, that gives the V and J calls and clone size. Recorded for this sample are over 1.5 million distinct CDR3 sequences; about 49% of them occurred a single time. About 2.1% of the sample belongs to the ten largest clones.

The paper as a whole reports these results and caveats: As age increased, observed TCR beta diversity per million T cells dropped in a roughly linear way, and a significant reduction was already evident by age 40. Compared with the aged group, more naive CD4+ T cells, fewer expanded clones and increased TCR diversity were shown by the long-lived group, suggesting age selection. Since profiling was done on bulk unsorted PBMCs, naive and antigen-experienced compartments could not be conclusively compared. There was a strong correlation between observed TCR beta diversity and the percentage of naive T cells measured by flow cytometry. The CMV infection status of donors was not known, potentially confounding age-related changes in expanded clonotypes. Total diversity estimates from one million sequenced T cells were considered lower bounds and underestimates.

Of note for this clonotype: The antigen it recognizes is unknown. Base qualities are not at hand, and no much larger clone is one base apart.

The sequenced sample was blood. The chain is assembled from TRBV29-1 and TRBJ2-1; 9 bases in the junction line up with TRBD2. The clonotype comes from a woman aged 40 to 50 in good health. The nucleotides read TGCAGCGTTGAATCCAGCGGGGGGACCCACAATGAGCAGTTCTTC. Its translation is CSVESSGGTHNEQFF.